This TCR beta chain was sequenced during a study of T cell responses to AZD1222 COVID-19 vaccine (dated by TCRdb to the early 2020s). Some background on the complete study: AZD1222 recipients whose second dose came at about 4 weeks and those whose second dose came at about 12 weeks were combined into one group, since spike-specific TCR depth and breadth did not differ between the two schedules. TCR sequencing covered roughly 230 trial participants: approximately 200 given two doses of AZD1222 and about 26 given two doses of MenACWY control vaccine. Enrollment into the trials was organized by age into subgroups of 18-55, 56-69 and 70-plus years, and those subgroups contained approximately 160, 26 and 62 TCR-sequenced participants, respectively.

The CDR3 regions of human TCRbeta chains were analyzed by immunosequencing. On the study's bioinformatics: Repertoire TCRs were matched against a reference library of SARS-CoV-2-specific TCRs generated with the MIRA antigen-specificity platform. Breadth meant the fraction of unique TCRs that were SARS-CoV-2-associated, whereas depth meant the fraction of total T cells that were SARS-CoV-2-associated. Using the MIRA data, each spike-specific TCR was mapped to the spike region that the TCR reacts to and placed in a CD4 or CD8 class. Log10-transformed breadth and depth values were compared by one-way ANOVA with Sidak's multiple comparisons tests. TCRdb obtained this table from immuneACCESS and retained in-frame rearrangements with V and J assigned. These tables miss some clones; where compared with another copy, unresolved V genes account for less than half of the shortfall, and the remainder is unexplained. V, J and clone size were drawn from that table, and D and trimming were deduced from the DNA. For this sample the table gives 90,000 to 150,000 clones, of which around nine tenths were detected only once. 10% to 15% of the sample belongs to the ten largest clones.

This clone was seen a handful of times. This receptor's antigen is unknown. No base-level quality is on record; no much larger clone is a single base apart. The time point label on this specimen signifies: baseline before first vaccination. The vaccinee samples were drawn from two UK trials, COV001 and COV002, one of which was a single-blind randomized controlled phase 2/3 trial testing AZD1222 (ChAdOx1 nCoV-19) in healthy adults. Trial participant PBMC samples were collected at day 0 and day 28 after the second dose for TCRbeta chain sequencing. CDR1 is given as SEHNR and CDR2 as FQNEAQ, both from the germline V gene (reference sequence). V loses 3 bases of germline sequence and J loses 7 bases, and the interval between the two ends is 12 bases. The cysteine opens and the phenylalanine closes a CDR3 of 13 amino acids. Here the CDR3 DNA is all that survives: 39 bases in frame from base 1. The paper's findings and limits, for the study overall: After two AZD1222 doses, spike-specific TCR breadth and depth were significantly higher than at day 0 and than in MenACWY recipients. CD4 TCRs associated with the vaccine covered the entire spike protein, and the dominant responses were in regions 160-218 and 743-854. Reportedly, close to half of the unique spike-specific TCRs recognized epitopes lying outside the regions that are mutated in the B.1.351 and B.1.1.7 variants. Because no day 14 peak-response samples were available, repertoires were characterized only after the peak T cell response. The 56-69-year group was small, and its depth increase did not reach significance, likely because of low power. Only six or seven AZD1222 recipients were SARS-CoV-2 seropositive at baseline, limiting conclusions about previously exposed vaccinees. Participants were mostly white British, with more females than males. The authors suggested clonal diversity may have been underestimated.

The sequenced sample was peripheral blood, obtained on day 0 of AZD1222 vaccination. This receptor was obtained from an adult in good health. The chain is assembled from TRBV7-9 and TRBJ1-2; no confident D gene assignment can be made. The bases are TGTGCCAGCAGCTTTGGGAGGGAACGTGGCTACACCTTC. The translation is CASSFGRERGYTF. With all but the CDR3 taken from the reference TRBV7-9 and TRBJ1-2 genes, the full variable domain is: DTGVSQNPRHKITKRGQNVTFRCDPISEHNRLYWYRQTLGQGPEFLTYFQNEAQLEKSRLLSDRFSAERPKGSFSTLEIQRTEQGDSAMYLCASSFGRERGYTFGSGTRLTVV.